The 4 T cell receptor beta chains presented below share a single source sample, sequenced in a study of shared clonotypes between healthy human individuals. Sequenced by immunoSEQ multiplex PCR; TCRdb stores in-frame clones only, minus some. Among a few million clones listed, almost 96% were seen once. The sequenced material came from naive CD4+ T cells sorted from blood. Subset described: CD45RA+ positively selected. The source of these receptors is a man aged 18 to 29 in good health.

This clone occurred once. The V call is TRBV5-8, the J call TRBJ2-3, with D possibly being TRBD1 or TRBD2 (5 bases each). Germline V gives CDR1 SGHTS, CDR2 YDEGEE. The CDR3 is 17 amino acids. V lost 4 bases to trimming and J lost 1 base, with 19 bases between them. CDR3 protein: CASSEAGTVKGTDTQYF. The CDR3 coding sequence is TGTGCCAGCAGCGAAGCCGGGACGGTTAAGGGCACAGATACGCAGTATTTT. The full variable domain, in which reference TRBV5-8 and TRBJ2-3 provide the parts outside the CDR3, is EAGVTQSPTHLIKTRGQQATLRCSPISGHTSVYWYQQALGLGLQFLLWYDEGEERNRGNFPPRFSGRQFPNYSSELNVNALELEDSALYLCASSEAGTVKGTDTQYFGPGTRLTVL.

The rearrangement uses TRBV10-3 and TRBJ2-7, with 7 positions matching TRBD1. V shed 6 bases and J 3 bases; nucleotides not matched to a gene: 8. CDR1 is ENHRY and CDR2 is SYGVKD in the germline V gene. There are 14 residues in the CDR3. The DNA for the CDR3 is TGTGCCATCAGCCGCCCGGGGACAGACTACGAGCAGTACTTC. It specifies CAISRPGTDYEQYF.

This sequence joins TRBV4-1 and TRBJ2-2; no definite D call. CDR1 MGHRA and CDR2 YSYEKL come from the germline V gene. The ends were cut back, 6 bases at V and 3 bases at J, with 11 bases in the middle. CDR3 length: 14 residues. The CDR3 DNA reads as TGCGCCAGCAGTCCCGGGCTACACACCGGGGAGCTGTTTTTT. As protein: CASSPGLHTGELFF.

This chain uses TRBV10-3 with TRBJ2-1, with TRBD1 identical over 9 bases. Germline CDR1 reads ENHRY; CDR2 reads SYGVKD. J gave up 4 bases and V 6 bases, and 7 bases lay outside the gene matches. The CDR3 covers 15 residues. The CDR3 protein is CAIREDRGIYNEQFF. The CDR3 DNA reads TGTGCCATCAGGGAAGACAGGGGGATTTACAATGAGCAGTTCTTC.